This T cell receptor beta chain originates from a study of metastatic and nonmetastatic thyroid tumors. Study-level information: Repertoire comparisons spanned blood and tumor or nodule tissue from malignant and benign thyroid patients.

V lost 4 bases and J lost 1, with 9 bases in between. The CDR3 loop spans 13 amino acids. Germline V gives CDR1 SGHNT, CDR2 YYREEE (reference sequence). MiXCR re-clonotyped the PCR reads for TCRdb. Of approximately 84,000 clones detected, under 15% appear once; the ten largest clones hold roughly 3.9%. None of the patients had undergone any treatment ahead of thyroid surgery. Material: blood. The rearrangement uses TRBV5-4 and TRBJ2-7; possibly TRBD1 for D (5 bases). The sequence was collected from a female donor with papillary thyroid cancer or a benign thyroid nodule (not recorded which). Some clones in this sample may be carry-over from other donors' samples. CDR3 sequence reads: CASSPRDSYEQYF. In DNA, the CDR3 is TGTGCCAGCAGCCCCAGGGATTCCTACGAGCAGTACTTC.